The sequence of this T cell receptor (beta chain) was determined in a study of cytotoxic CD8 clonotypes in ibrutinib-treated CLL. The overall study: After a median of about 70 months, about 14 patients stayed remitted and roughly 12 progressed; responses had been partial in roughly 25 and complete in 2.

The CDR3 runs 13 residues. V was clipped by 4 bases and J by 5 bases, with 9 bases between them. CDR1 is MNHNS, CDR2 SASEGT, per germline. The study, taken as a whole, reports: At the start, clonality exceeded age-matched healthy donors and followed circulating CD8+ T-cell counts. Few clonotypes were public, and these shrank or held steady under treatment. At progression, clonality fell back toward baseline after rising at ibrutinib response.

With regard to this clone: What it binds is unknown.

The data were produced by immunoSEQ multiplex PCR, yet TCRdb's version contains in-frame clones alone and is incomplete. The sample carries about 140,000 clones, over 75% recorded once. The specimen was PBMCs, collected after 36 months of ibrutinib treatment. The chain couples TRBV6-1 to TRBJ1-5; no reliable D call. This receptor was obtained from a human donor with chronic lymphocytic leukemia. CDR3 sequence: CASSVSVYQPQHF. For the CDR3, the DNA is TGTGCCAGCAGTGTATCGGTGTATCAGCCCCAGCATTTT.